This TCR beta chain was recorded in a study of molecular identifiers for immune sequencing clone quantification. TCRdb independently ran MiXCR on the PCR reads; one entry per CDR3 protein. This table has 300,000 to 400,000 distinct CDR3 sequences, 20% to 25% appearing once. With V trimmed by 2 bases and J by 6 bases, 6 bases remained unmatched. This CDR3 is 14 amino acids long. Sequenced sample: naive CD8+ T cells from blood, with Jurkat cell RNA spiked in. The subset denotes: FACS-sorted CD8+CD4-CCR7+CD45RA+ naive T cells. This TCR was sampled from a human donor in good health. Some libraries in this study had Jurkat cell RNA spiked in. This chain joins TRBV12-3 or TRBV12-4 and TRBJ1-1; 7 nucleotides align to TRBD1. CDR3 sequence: CASSLPTGLAEAFF. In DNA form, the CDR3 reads TGTGCCAGCAGTTTACCGACAGGGCTCGCTGAAGCTTTCTTT.